This T cell receptor (beta chain) was sequenced during a study of radiotherapy plus CTLA-4 blockade in lung cancer. Only in-frame clones appear in the TCRdb table, and some are missing; sequencing was by immunoSEQ multiplex PCR. This table has about 81,000 clones, about 78% appearing once. The CDR3 has 14 amino acids. Germline assignment: CDR1 MNHEY and CDR2 SVGAGI. The V and J ends lost 0 bases and 4 bases respectively, with 10 bases between them. Sequencing used peripheral blood, obtained from a patient treated with radiotherapy plus ipilimumab. The sequence came from a human donor with non-small cell lung cancer that progressed on radiotherapy plus ipilimumab. The rearrangement uses TRBV6-5 and TRBJ2-7, with D unclear. CDR3 nucleotides: TGTGCCAGCAGTTACTCGAGGCACCAGTACGAGCAGTACTTC. Translation: CASSYSRHQYEQYF.